A selection of T cell receptor beta chains follows, all from one sample in a study of blood T cells in healthy people across ages. One entry per CDR3 protein, called by TCRdb with MiXCR from the 5' RACE reads. The top ten clones hold over 3.5% of a sample with around 1,600,000 distinct CDR3 sequences, under 55% of them seen once. The sample taken for sequencing was blood. Receptors originate from a woman aged 18-29 years in good health. Each CDR3 is given with its conserved first and last residue. The order of the fields is V gene, D gene, clone size, J gene, CDR3 protein, CDR3 DNA. A D gene is named only where the DNA matches it firmly. Clone size is shown for a subset of rows, as once, few, many or a class of expanded clone.

TRBV6-2/TRBV6-3	-	few	TRBJ1-5	CASSPWWSSNQPQHF	TGTGCCAGCAGTCCCTGGTGGTCTAGCAATCAGCCCCAGCATTTT
TRBV11-3	TRBD1	-	TRBJ2-3	CASSSGQGRFQGTQYF	TGTGCCAGCAGTTCGGGACAGGGGCGTTTTCAAGGTACGCAGTATTTT
TRBV12-3/TRBV12-4	-	-	TRBJ2-7	CASSLTDRRPYEQYF	TGTGCCAGCAGCTTAACCGACAGGCGACCTTACGAGCAGTACTTC
TRBV5-4	-	-	TRBJ2-7	CASSLDSGSYNEQYF	TGTGCCAGCAGTTTAGACAGCGGCTCCTACAATGAGCAGTACTTC
TRBV27	-	few	TRBJ1-1	CASSFGSRALTEAFF	TGTGCCAGCAGTTTTGGCTCCCGAGCACTCACTGAAGCTTTCTTT
TRBV4-2	-	-	TRBJ1-1	CASSQERGSNTEAFF	TGTGCCAGCAGCCAAGAGAGGGGCAGTAACACTGAAGCTTTCTTT
TRBV28	TRBD1	few	TRBJ1-5	CASSSLRQGVNQPQHF	TGTGCCAGCAGTTCCTTACGACAGGGGGTCAATCAGCCCCAGCATTTT
TRBV24-1	TRBD2	many	TRBJ2-3	CATSDPLAGVGDTQYF	TGTGCCACCAGTGATCCCTTAGCGGGGGTTGGAGATACGCAGTATTTT
TRBV7-9	-	few	TRBJ1-1	CASSLGASNTEAFF	TGTGCCAGCAGCTTAGGGGCCAGCAACACTGAAGCTTTCTTT
TRBV29-1	-	-	TRBJ2-5	CSVEGSAAGRRTQYF	TGCAGCGTTGAAGGTTCGGCGGCGGGGAGGAGGACCCAGTACTTC
TRBV9	-	-	TRBJ2-4	CASSVDDGLAKNIQYF	TGTGCCAGCAGCGTAGACGATGGGCTAGCCAAAAACATTCAGTACTTC
TRBV9	-	-	TRBJ2-1	CASSVVPGSSGEQFF	TGTGCCAGCAGCGTAGTCCCGGGGAGCTCGGGCGAGCAGTTCTTC
TRBV20-1	-	many	TRBJ2-1	CSARRRYDDGNEQFF	TGCAGTGCCAGAAGAAGGTACGATGATGGAAATGAGCAGTTCTTC
TRBV15	-	-	TRBJ1-1	CATSRDPLNTEAFF	TGTGCCACCAGCAGAGATCCTTTGAACACTGAAGCTTTCTTT
TRBV5-6	-	-	TRBJ1-5	CASSLLGEEDGQPQHF	TGTGCCAGCAGCTTGTTGGGCGAAGAGGATGGTCAGCCCCAGCATTTT
TRBV15	TRBD1	few	TRBJ2-1	CATSRRQGSPYNEQFF	TGTGCCACCAGCAGAAGACAGGGGAGCCCCTACAATGAGCAGTTCTTC
TRBV5-1	-	-	TRBJ2-1	CASSQTTGNEQFF	TGCGCCAGCAGCCAAACTACGGGGAATGAGCAGTTCTTC
TRBV6-5	-	few	TRBJ2-7	CASSTSDPPSKYEQYF	-
TRBV29-1	-	few	TRBJ1-2	CSVEDLGRPSNYGYTF	TGCAGCGTTGAAGATCTTGGTAGGCCATCTAACTATGGCTACACCTTC
TRBV7-2	TRBD2	few	TRBJ2-5	CASSLSSGRARETQYF	TGTGCCAGCAGCTTATCAAGCGGGAGGGCCCGAGAGACCCAGTACTTC
TRBV5-1	-	-	TRBJ1-1	CASSPEWGSEAFF	TGCGCCAGCAGCCCAGAGTGGGGGAGCGAAGCTTTCTTT
TRBV7-9	-	-	TRBJ1-6	CASSLQGRTPLHF	TGTGCCAGCAGCTTACAGGGAAGGACACCCCTCCACTTT
TRBV7-8	-	few	TRBJ1-2	CASSLVARTNYGYTF	TGTGCCAGCAGCTTAGTAGCGAGGACTAACTATGGCTACACCTTC
TRBV12-3/TRBV12-4	-	few	TRBJ1-1	CASSLFRLTSEAFF	TGTGCCAGCAGTTTATTCAGGTTGACGTCTGAAGCTTTCTTT
TRBV9	-	-	TRBJ1-4	CASSSSGASGEKLFF	TGTGCCAGCAGCTCCTCAGGGGCGTCAGGTGAAAAACTGTTTTTT
TRBV5-1	TRBD1	-	TRBJ2-3	CASSWGQPTDTQYF	TGCGCCAGCAGCTGGGGACAGCCAACAGATACGCAGTATTTT
TRBV7-2	TRBD1	-	TRBJ2-3	CASSLIRGPNPDAQYF	TGTGCCAGCAGCTTGATCAGGGGGCCGAACCCAGATGCGCAGTATTTT
TRBV28	-	many	TRBJ1-1	CASSLRGEAFF	TGCGCCAGCAGCTTGAGGGGAGAAGCTTTCTTT
TRBV7-2	TRBD1	few	TRBJ2-7	CASSVDRGLGEQYF	TGTGCCAGCAGCGTTGACAGGGGGCTAGGCGAGCAGTACTTC
TRBV27	TRBD1	many	TRBJ2-1	CASSLDRGNNEQFF	TGTGCCAGCAGTTTAGACAGGGGGAACAATGAGCAGTTCTTC
TRBV7-2	TRBD2	few	TRBJ2-5	CASSFGTSGLLEQYF	TGTGCCAGCAGCTTTGGGACTAGCGGCCTCCTTGAGCAGTACTTC
TRBV12-3/TRBV12-4	TRBD1	few	TRBJ1-5	CASRRGQENQPQHF	TGTGCCAGCAGGCGCGGACAGGAGAATCAGCCCCAGCATTTT
TRBV15	-	once	TRBJ1-3	CATSTFRAEAGNTIYF	TGTGCCACCAGCACCTTCAGGGCTGAGGCCGGAAACACCATATATTTT
TRBV27	-	-	TRBJ2-7	CASSWAGTTFYEQYF	TGTGCCAGCAGCTGGGCCGGCACTACGTTCTACGAGCAGTACTTC
TRBV7-9	-	-	TRBJ1-2	CASSAGFKKTGYTF	TGTGCCAGCAGCGCAGGGTTTAAAAAGACGGGCTACACCTTC
TRBV20-1	-	few	TRBJ2-1	CSASVGRWGLHYNEQFF	TGCAGTGCTAGTGTAGGGCGTTGGGGTTTACATTACAATGAGCAGTTCTTC
TRBV6-1	-	few	TRBJ2-1	CASSEPGLGKDNEQFF	TGTGCCAGCAGTGAACCTGGACTGGGTAAGGACAATGAGCAGTTCTTC
TRBV29-1	-	few	TRBJ2-1	CSVVITTFNEQFF	TGCAGCGTTGTAATCACTACCTTCAATGAGCAGTTCTTC
TRBV20-1	-	-	TRBJ2-7	CSARRDVHEQYF	TGCAGTGCTAGAAGGGACGTCCACGAGCAGTACTTC
TRBV4-3	-	-	TRBJ2-7	CASSQDFPGSNEQYF	TGCGCCAGCAGCCAAGATTTCCCGGGTAGCAATGAGCAGTACTTC
TRBV27	-	few	TRBJ1-5	CASKTGVRGQPQHF	TGTGCCAGCAAAACCGGCGTTAGGGGACAGCCCCAGCATTTT
TRBV3-1	-	few	TRBJ2-7	CASSQDGGHEQYF	TGTGCCAGCAGCCAAGATGGGGGCCACGAGCAGTACTTC
TRBV3-1	TRBD1	-	TRBJ1-1	CASRWDRDSEAFF	TGTGCCAGCAGATGGGACAGGGACTCTGAAGCTTTCTTT
TRBV9	-	few	TRBJ2-3	CASSVGAPGTDTQYF	TGTGCCAGCAGCGTAGGGGCCCCTGGCACAGATACGCAGTATTTT
TRBV7-2	TRBD2	-	TRBJ2-3	CASSLGWAGASTDTQYF	TGTGCCAGCAGCTTAGGTTGGGCGGGAGCCAGCACAGATACGCAGTATTTT
TRBV29-1	-	-	TRBJ1-2	CSVDRGRDYGYTF	TGCAGCGTTGACCGGGGGAGGGACTATGGCTACACCTTC
TRBV12-3/TRBV12-4	TRBD2	many	TRBJ2-3	CASRPLAGGTDTQYF	TGTGCCAGTAGACCACTAGCGGGGGGCACAGATACGCAGTATTTT
TRBV4-3	-	-	TRBJ1-2	CASSQDLLWANYGYTF	TGCGCCAGCAGCCAAGATTTACTCTGGGCTAACTATGGCTACACCTTC
TRBV2	-	-	TRBJ2-1	CASSEVVTSNEQFF	TGTGCCAGCAGTGAAGTTGTGACAAGTAATGAGCAGTTCTTC